Sequencing of this T cell receptor (beta chain) was carried out in a study of identical twins. Healthy Caucasians, and only they, were the donors. Study observations and caveats: Insertion counts were lower in abundant cord blood beta clonotypes, a trend that memory repertoires did not show.

TCRdb called the 5' RACE reads again in MiXCR, with one record for every CDR3 protein. The repertoire holds fewer than 550,000 distinct CDR3 sequences, with about 15% as singletons. The CDR3 has 16 amino acids. With 6 bases removed from V and 0 bases from J, the gap between germline ends came to 15 bases. This clonotype has more than one count but fewer than ten. The antigen remains undetermined. This same sample was also part of a study on yellow fever vaccine responses in identical twins.

The rearrangement joins TRBV12-3 or TRBV12-4 to TRBJ2-1; D is perhaps TRBD2 (6 bases). This clonotype was sampled from a woman aged 18-30 years in good health. Sequenced sample: CD4+ T cells sorted from blood. CDR3 in DNA: TGTGCCAGCAGGGGAAGCGGGCACCGCTCCTACAATGAGCAGTTCTTC. It yields the protein CASRGSGHRSYNEQFF.